The clone carrying this TCR beta chain appeared once. V gave up 6 bases and J gave up 7 bases, with 22 bases separating them. Germline loops: CDR1 SQVTM, CDR2 ANQGSEA. The CDR3 is 14 residues long. This entry comes from a study of beta chain features in type 1 diabetes. Every isolated RNA sample was fully reverse transcribed, so sequencing captured expressed TCRB transcripts. Clones were read by immunoSEQ multiplex PCR, and TCRdb kept only the in-frame ones, dropping some. The sample records 450,000 to 550,000 clones, about 30% being singletons. The J gene is TRBJ2-7, the V gene TRBV29-1, with D perhaps assigned TRBD1 or TRBD2 (6 bases each). Sample: naive CD4+ T cells from blood. The clonotype originates from a young man in good health. The CDR3 sequence: CSVKGTKTRGEQYF. CDR3 in DNA: TGCAGCGTGAAGGGGACAAAAACCCGGGGGGAGCAGTACTTC.